The text below deals with one TCR beta chain. Per germline, CDR1 SGHDN and CDR2 FVKESK. Deletions cut 4 bases from V and 4 bases from J, with 22 bases between. The CDR3 spans 18 residues. These data come from a study of OX40 agonist ivuxolimab in advanced cancers. Profiling relied on immunoSEQ multiplex PCR, and the TCRdb table lists in-frame clones only, not all of them. This sample has 70,000 or so clones; around 87% occur once, and the top ten carry about 10%. The V gene is TRBV14, the J gene TRBJ2-2, with D hard to call. This receptor was taken from an adult with an advanced solid tumor such as melanoma, head and neck, liver or kidney cancer. This sample comprised CD4+ or CD8+ T cells sorted from blood, obtained in a trial of the OX40 agonist ivuxolimab. The CDR3 coding sequence is TGTGCCAGCAGCCCCGCGATTACAGACGAGGAAGCCACCGGGGAGCTGTTTTTT. This codes for CASSPAITDEEATGELFF.